The 10 T cell receptor beta chains reported below all come from one sample, sequenced in a study of T-cell reconstitution after alpha-beta-depleted transplantation in children. Preparation of the TCRbeta library used unique molecular identifiers. TCRdb reprocessed the PCR reads with MiXCR, giving one entry per CDR3 protein. The repertoire holds about 58,000 distinct CDR3 sequences, roughly 45% seen once, with more than 95% in the top ten. The sequencing used PBMCs, mostly from graft donor cells, collected 360 days after TCRalphabeta/CD19-depleted stem cell transplant. Every receptor here comes from a male patient between 5 and 17 years old who had a stem cell transplant for acute lymphoblastic leukemia, so the T cells may come from the graft donor.

A note on this clonotype: A read error may account for a junction end that differs from germline. The chain has TRBV13 and TRBJ2-1, with 7 bases identical to TRBD2. The length of the CDR3 is 16 residues. Germline CDR1 reads PRHDT; CDR2 reads FYEKMQ (reference sequence). The DNA of the CDR3 is TGTGCCAGCAGCTTAGGCCAGGACGCGGGAGAAAGGGATGGGGTCTTC. This codes for CASSLGQDAGERDGVF.

CDR3 sequence: CASTAGGLYNEQFF. CDR3 nucleotides: TGTGCCAGCACCGCAGGGGGCCTCTACAATGAGCAGTTCTTC. The V call is TRBV27, the J call TRBJ2-1, with 8 bases lining up with TRBD1. Germline CDR1 is MNHEY and CDR2 is SMNVEV (reference sequence). The CDR3 has 14 amino acids. Losses at the gene ends were 7 bases for V and 3 bases for J; bases not matched to a gene: 5.

The genes are TRBV12-3 or TRBV12-4 and TRBJ2-2, with D maybe TRBD1 (6 bases). Trimming left V 2 bases short and J 4 bases short, with 11 bases between. The length of the CDR3 is 15 residues. CDR3 amino acids: CASSLNRVITGELFF. CDR3 DNA sequence: TGTGCCAGCAGTTTAAACAGGGTGATCACCGGGGAGCTGTTTTTT.

This clonotype was observed a few times. The chain has TRBV7-8 and TRBJ2-2; TRBD2 aligns across 7 bases. The J segment lost 4 bases and the V segment lost 5 bases, leaving 13 bases of the junction unmatched. The CDR3 totals 17 residues. Germline V gene data show CDR1 as SGHVS and CDR2 as FQNEAQ. CDR3 sequence: CASSPRKGRGPTGELFF. In DNA, the CDR3 is TGTGCCAGCAGCCCCCGTAAAGGGAGGGGACCCACCGGGGAGCTGTTTTTT.

The genes are TRBV14 and TRBJ2-5, with D hard to call. The CDR3 runs to 13 residues. Deletions cut 0 bases from V and 5 bases from J, with 7 bases between. Germline-derived CDR1 and CDR2 are SGHDN and FVKESK. The CDR3 region is CASSQEFRETQYF. CDR3 DNA: TGTGCCAGCAGCCAAGAATTTCGGGAGACCCAGTACTTC. The full variable domain, in which reference TRBV14 and TRBJ2-5 provide the parts outside the CDR3, is EAGVTQFPSHSVIEKGQTVTLRCDPISGHDNLYWYRRVMGKEIKFLLHFVKESKQDESGMPNNRFLAERTGGTYSTLKVQPAELEDSGVYFCASSQEFRETQYFGPGTRLLVL.

The chain couples TRBV28 to TRBJ1-6; D gene uncertain. This CDR3 region has 16 residues. The germline V gene has CDR1 MDHEN and CDR2 SYDVKM. Trimming shortened V by 3 bases and J by 5 bases, and 14 bases separated the two germline ends. CDR3 bases: TGTGCCAGCAGTTTTAGTCGGCAGGATAATAATTCACCCCTCCACTTT. Its protein product is CASSFSRQDNNSPLHF.

The V call is TRBV7-3, the J call TRBJ2-7; TRBD1 matches 8 bases. The CDR3 runs to 13 residues. The germline V gene has CDR1 SGHTA and CDR2 FQGTGA. With 5 bases clipped from V and 5 bases from J, the junction kept 5 bases outside the gene matches. The CDR3 loop reads CASSLGQVDEQYF. CDR3 nucleotides: TGTGCCAGCAGCCTGGGACAGGTCGACGAGCAGTACTTC.

The J gene is TRBJ2-7, the V gene TRBV7-9, with a possible D match to TRBD1 (6 bases). Per the germline V gene, CDR1 is SEHNR and CDR2 is FQNEAQ (reference sequence). Trimming took 1 base from V and 0 from J, leaving 13 bases between them. The CDR3 totals 16 residues. CDR3 DNA: TGTGCCAGCAGCTTAGGCAGGACAGCAAACTCCTACGAGCAGTACTTC. It encodes CASSLGRTANSYEQYF. The entire variable domain, with the rest obtained from reference TRBV7-9 and TRBJ2-7, is as follows: DTGVSQNPRHKITKRGQNVTFRCDPISEHNRLYWYRQTLGQGPEFLTYFQNEAQLEKSRLLSDRFSAERPKGSFSTLEIQRTEQGDSAMYLCASSLGRTANSYEQYFGPGTRLTVT.

V and J are TRBV9 and TRBJ2-4, with TRBD2 matching 10 bases. V gave up 0 bases and J gave up 3 bases; unmatched junction bases: 9. Germline CDR1 is SGDLS and CDR2 is YYNGEE. This CDR3 is 18 amino acids long. The CDR3 DNA reads as TGTGCCAGCAGCGTAGGGCTAGCGGGGGAAGAGGGCAAAAACATTCAGTACTTC. Translating it yields CASSVGLAGEEGKNIQYF.

The chain joins TRBV5-1 to TRBJ2-7, with D perhaps TRBD1 or TRBD2 (5 bases each). Trimming took 2 bases from V and 6 from J, leaving 15 bases between them. The CDR3 loop spans 14 amino acids. The germline V gene has CDR1 SGHRS and CDR2 YFSETQ. CDR3: CASSFGADTPEQYF. In DNA form, the CDR3 reads TGCGCCAGCAGCTTCGGGGCAGATACACCCGAGCAGTACTTC. Full variable domain (outside the CDR3, taken from reference TRBV5-1 and TRBJ2-7): KAGVTQTPRYLIKTRGQQVTLSCSPISGHRSVSWYQQTPGQGLQFLFEYFSETQRNKGNFPGRFSGRQFSNSRSEMNVSTLELGDSALYLCASSFGADTPEQYFGPGTRLTVT.